This T cell receptor (beta chain) was documented in a study of spatial heterogeneity in lung cancer. Many counts were recorded for this clonotype. Its antigen remains unidentified. The time point here: sample taken at primary tumor resection. General study findings and limits: Within tumors, counts of expanded alpha and beta TCRs tracked tumor mutation counts.

In the library, each TCR cDNA molecule bore its own unique molecular identifier. TCRdb analysed the 5' RACE reads with MiXCR anew, one entry per CDR3 protein. The sample consists of over 15,000 distinct CDR3 sequences, approximately 5.8% of them appearing once. The material was lung tumor tissue, obtained at surgery. The clonotype comes from a male donor with early-stage non-small cell lung cancer.

This CDR3 reads CASSDYRGGSTEAFF. The CDR3 DNA follows: TGTGCCAGCAGTGACTATAGAGGTGGTAGCACTGAAGCTTTCTTT. The chain is built from TRBV6-5 and TRBJ1-1; D is uncertain. CDR1 is MNHEY and CDR2 is SVGAGI in the germline V gene. The V end was cut by 5 bases, the J end by 4 bases, with 17 bases between. This CDR3 region has 15 residues.